A selection of T cell receptor beta chains follows, all from one sample in a study of CD8 T cells in ankylosing spondylitis. TCRdb independently ran MiXCR on the 5' RACE reads; one entry per CDR3 protein. The sample includes 700,000 or so distinct CDR3 sequences, around a fifth of them seen just once. The sequencing input was blood, either unsorted or a sorted T cell fraction (not recorded which). All receptors come from a male donor with ankylosing spondylitis. Both conserved end residues are part of each CDR3. Clone size is shown for a subset of rows, as once, few, many or a class of expanded clone.

size,J,V,CDR3
NA,TRBJ1-3,TRBV6-1,CASSTGSNSGNTIYF
many,TRBJ2-1,TRBV12-3/TRBV12-4,CASSLRTVDEQFF
few,TRBJ1-3,TRBV12-3/TRBV12-4,CASSKDRDKGGNTIYF
many,TRBJ2-4,TRBV12-3/TRBV12-4,CASSLSVAKNIQYF
many,TRBJ1-1,TRBV12-5,CASGTPGTGSTEAFF
few,TRBJ1-1,TRBV29-1,CSVSRGAEAFF
NA,TRBJ2-7,TRBV27,CASSLQQGYYEQYF
NA,TRBJ2-5,TRBV6-1,CASSSRGEETQYF
NA,TRBJ2-6,TRBV6-1,CASWGLGSGANVLTF
few,TRBJ1-2,TRBV7-9,CASSPSYTF
NA,TRBJ2-3,TRBV10-3,CAISEGRGSDTQYF
NA,TRBJ2-1,TRBV6-5,CASSYLQGEQFF
many,TRBJ2-1,TRBV12-3/TRBV12-4,CASSRRTSGGNEQFF
NA,TRBJ2-2,TRBV12-3/TRBV12-4,CASSKPPGGDTGELFF
few,TRBJ1-1,TRBV2,CASVMNTEAFF
NA,TRBJ2-7,TRBV20-1,CSARTGTGLHEQYF
few,TRBJ2-3,TRBV12-3/TRBV12-4,CASRAGGGDTQYF
few,TRBJ1-2,TRBV5-1,CASSLITDYGYTF
NA,TRBJ2-5,TRBV5-1,CASSLGFVGQETQYF
NA,TRBJ2-7,TRBV6-1,CASTPPGTGLYEQYF
few,TRBJ2-1,TRBV29-1,CSVEGVSGTLYNEQFF
once,TRBJ2-1,TRBV3-1,CASSQIGQARSNEQFF
few,TRBJ1-5,TRBV6-2/TRBV6-3,CASRDREGQPQHF
NA,TRBJ1-2,TRBV6-1,CASIRDLQTNYGYTF
NA,TRBJ2-1,TRBV30,CAWGQVYNEQFF
many,TRBJ1-5,TRBV15,CATTDGYNQPQHF
NA,TRBJ2-7,TRBV11-2,CASSQRAEGYEQYF
NA,TRBJ2-3,TRBV12-3/TRBV12-4,CASSLGGTTEDF
many,TRBJ2-1,TRBV28,CASSLEGHSYNEQFF